Listed here are 5 T cell receptor beta chains from one sample, sequenced in a study of T cells in localized non-small cell lung cancer. The assay was immunoSEQ multiplex PCR, and TCRdb's table has in-frame clones only and misses some. The sample carries roughly 32,000 clones, 88% recorded once. The material was peripheral blood mononuclear cells, obtained before any cancer treatment. These receptors were collected from a woman aged 35 to 69 with stage III lung adenocarcinoma.

This chain joins TRBV27 and TRBJ1-4; possible D gene TRBD1, 6 bases. V was cut by 4 bases and J by 8 bases, with 14 bases left in between. This CDR3 is 14 amino acids long. Germline V gene data show CDR1 as MNHEY and CDR2 as SMNVEV (reference sequence). For the CDR3, the DNA is TGTGCCAGCAGTTACCAGGGGATGAGGGAAAAACTGTTTTTT. Protein product: CASSYQGMREKLFF.

V gene TRBV27 combines with J gene TRBJ1-6; D not certain. CDR3 length: 14 amino acids. V shed 4 bases and J shed 7 bases, with 11 bases lying between them. CDR1 and CDR2 (germline): MNHEY, SMNVEV (reference sequence). The CDR3 is CASSWSSINSPLHF. DNA for the CDR3: TGTGCCAGCAGTTGGTCCAGCATAAATTCACCCCTCCACTTT.

This rearrangement joins TRBV7-3 to TRBJ2-1; D is possibly TRBD1 or TRBD2 (7 bases each). The CDR3 extends over 17 amino acids. CDR1 SGHTA and CDR2 FQGTGA come from the germline V gene. The ends were cut back, 1 base at V and 5 bases at J, with 18 bases in the middle. CDR3 nucleotide sequence: TGTGCCAGCAGCTTAAAAGTTCAGGGGGGGTATCACAATGAGCAGTTCTTC. Amino acids: CASSLKVQGGYHNEQFF. Together with reference TRBV7-3 and TRBJ2-1, the CDR3 gives the full variable domain: GAGVSQTPSNKVTEKGKYVELRCDPISGHTALYWYRQSLGQGPEFLIYFQGTGAADDSGLPNDRFFAVRPEGSVSTLKIQRTERGDSAVYLCASSLKVQGGYHNEQFFGPGTRLTVL.

CDR3 residues: CASSPTDMGLPRYNEQFF. The DNA for the CDR3 is TGTGCCAGCAGTCCAACGGACATGGGGCTACCTAGGTACAATGAGCAGTTCTTC. The chain combines TRBV27 with TRBJ2-1; perhaps TRBD1 as D (5 bases). Germline CDR1 MNHEY, CDR2 SMNVEV (reference sequence). Trimming left V 5 bases short and J 4 bases short, with 24 bases between. The CDR3 spans 18 residues.

The chain links TRBV6-5 to TRBJ1-4, with a possible D match to TRBD1 (6 bases). V was cut by 6 bases and J by 8 bases, with 13 bases left in between. The CDR3 is 13 amino acids. Germline loops: CDR1 MNHEY, CDR2 SVGAGI. CDR3 sequence (DNA): TGTGCCAGCAGCCAGACCAGGGGCGAAAAACTGTTTTTT. This gives the protein CASSQTRGEKLFF.